These T cell receptor beta chains were read from a single sample in a study of T-cell reconstitution after alpha-beta-depleted transplantation in children. TCRdb processed the PCR reads anew with MiXCR; each CDR3 protein has one entry. The table lists 550,000 to 600,000 distinct CDR3 sequences, 20% to 25% of them singletons. The source was PBMCs, mostly from graft donor cells, collected 360 days after TCRalphabeta/CD19-depleted stem cell transplant. Receptor source: a boy under two years old who had a stem cell transplant for acute myeloid leukemia, so the T cells may come from the graft donor. Each CDR3 is given with its conserved first and last residue. The D gene is left open where the match is weak. Some rows have no size entry. The others give once, few or many, or a class for an expanded clone.

D gene,V gene,clone size,J gene,CDR3 protein,CDR3 DNA
NA,TRBV12-3/TRBV12-4,many,TRBJ2-1,CASSFTSRHNEQFF,TGTGCCAGCAGTTTCACCAGCCGTCACAATGAGCAGTTCTTC
NA,TRBV3-1,NA,TRBJ1-1,CASSQGQLYTEAFF,TGTGCCAGCAGCCAAGGACAGCTCTACACTGAAGCTTTCTTT
NA,TRBV20-1,few,TRBJ1-6,CSARDVAGASYNSPLHF,TGCAGTGCTAGAGATGTTGCGGGGGCATCCTATAATTCACCCCTCCACTTT
NA,TRBV6-2/TRBV6-3,many,TRBJ2-2,CASSYGRHTGELFF,TGTGCCAGCAGTTACGGTCGACACACCGGGGAGCTGTTTTTT
TRBD1,TRBV6-5,many,TRBJ2-2,CASSYSQGVAGELFF,TGTGCCAGCAGTTATTCGCAGGGGGTAGCCGGGGAGCTGTTTTTT
NA,TRBV11-2,NA,TRBJ1-2,CASSEGLHLNYGYTF,TGTGCCAGCAGCGAGGGATTACACCTGAACTATGGCTACACCTTC
NA,TRBV5-1,few,TRBJ2-1,CASSLEGRWDLYNEQFF,TGCGCCAGCAGCTTGGAGGGTCGATGGGATTTATACAATGAGCAGTTCTTC
NA,TRBV24-1,NA,TRBJ2-2,CATSDRGRNTGELFF,TGTGCCACCAGTGATCGCGGGCGAAACACCGGGGAGCTGTTTTTT
NA,TRBV18,many,TRBJ2-7,CASSPRSTGRPYEQYF,TGTGCCAGCTCACCAAGAAGCACAGGGAGACCCTACGAGCAGTACTTC
TRBD1,TRBV7-2,many,TRBJ1-4,CASSLRSGQGGEKLFF,TGTGCCAGCAGCTTAAGGTCGGGACAGGGAGGAGAAAAACTGTTTTTT
NA,TRBV5-1,once,TRBJ2-5,CASSMGAETQYF,TGCGCCAGCAGTATGGGCGCGGAGACCCAGTACTTC
NA,TRBV18,NA,TRBJ2-7,CASSQGLSLEQYF,TGTGCCAGCTCACAGGGACTCTCCCTGGAGCAGTACTTC
NA,TRBV5-1,many,TRBJ1-1,CASSPRTANTEAFF,TGCGCCAGCAGCCCCAGGACAGCGAACACTGAAGCTTTCTTT
NA,TRBV19,few,TRBJ2-7,CASSIKTDYEQYF,TGTGCCAGTAGTATCAAGACAGACTACGAGCAGTACTTC
NA,TRBV21-1,many,TRBJ2-1,CASSKGGQGCNEQFF,TGTGCCAGCAGCAAAGGGGGACAGGGGTGCAATGAGCAGTTCTTC
NA,TRBV9,NA,TRBJ2-5,CASSVGHQETQYF,TGTGCCAGCAGCGTAGGACATCAGGAGACCCAGTACTTC
NA,TRBV6-5,many,TRBJ1-1,CASSQRNTEAFF,TGTGCCAGCAGCCAGAGAAACACTGAAGCTTTCTTT
TRBD1,TRBV20-1,NA,TRBJ1-2,CSAPSDRGGYGYTF,TGCAGTGCTCCCAGCGACAGGGGGGGTTATGGCTACACCTTC
NA,TRBV29-1,few,TRBJ1-2,CSVRQDGNYGYTF,TGCAGCGTTCGACAGGACGGAAACTATGGCTACACCTTC
NA,TRBV6-5,few,TRBJ2-2,CASSYSDRDENTGELFF,TGTGCCAGCAGTTACTCCGACCGGGACGAGAACACCGGGGAGCTGTTTTTT
TRBD1,TRBV30,NA,TRBJ1-1,CACSGQVNTEAFF,TGTGCCTGTTCGGGACAGGTGAACACTGAAGCTTTCTTT
TRBD2,TRBV7-6,many,TRBJ2-1,CASSPVLGGGGYNEQFF,TGTGCCAGCAGCCCAGTCCTGGGTGGGGGAGGGTACAATGAGCAGTTCTTC